One and the same sample provided the 28 T cell receptor beta chains below, sequenced in a study of T cells after yellow fever vaccination. Via MiXCR, TCRdb re-called the 5' RACE reads, giving one row per CDR3 protein. The data contain about 310,000 distinct CDR3 sequences, 3.6% of them singletons. The sample was PBMCs, taken on the day of the yellow fever booster vaccination. All receptors come from a young man who received the YFV17D yellow fever vaccine.

The V and J genes are TRBV18 and TRBJ2-7, with D tentatively TRBD1 (5 bases). The ends were cut back, 2 bases at V and 1 base at J, with 12 bases in the middle. CDR1 is KGHSH and CDR2 is LQKENI in the germline V gene. The CDR3 contains 15 residues. The CDR3 region is CASSPGRERSYEQYV. The CDR3 DNA is TGTGCCAGCTCACCAGGCAGGGAACGGTCCTACGAGCAGTACGTC.

The rearrangement links TRBV11-3 to TRBJ2-2; 7 bases are a match to TRBD1. This CDR3 has 15 residues. Losses at the gene ends were 4 bases for V and 5 bases for J; bases not matched to a gene: 7. The germline V gene has CDR1 SGHNT and CDR2 YENEEA. CDR3 bases: TGTGCCAGCAGCTCGACAGGGATGGGAACCGGGGAGCTGTTTTTT. As protein: CASSSTGMGTGELFF.

This clonotype has a handful of counts. The chain combines TRBV5-1 with TRBJ1-1, with D unclear. This CDR3 spans 13 amino acids. CDR1 is SGHRS, CDR2 YFSETQ, per germline. Trimming left V 0 bases short and J 8 bases short, with 11 bases between. CDR3: CASSLAGQLEAFF. In DNA, the CDR3 is TGCGCCAGCAGCTTGGCGGGCCAGTTAGAAGCTTTCTTT.

This clonotype was counted ten times or more. The chain recombines TRBV4-3 with TRBJ2-7; maybe TRBD2 (5 bases). The CDR3 length is 18 residues. Germline CDR1 and CDR2: LGHNA and YSLEER. V lost 8 bases and J lost 4, with 30 bases in between. The CDR3 region is CASQPRAERPPNYYEQYV. CDR3 DNA: TGCGCCAGCCAGCCAAGGGCGGAGCGGCCCCCTAATTATTACGAGCAGTACGTC.

This clonotype has ten or more counts. The chain uses TRBV7-2 and TRBJ2-5, with D possibly TRBD1 on 5 matching bases. Trimming shortened V by 4 bases and J by 4 bases, and 13 bases separated the two germline ends. CDR1 SGHTA and CDR2 FQGNSA come from the germline V gene. There are 14 residues in the CDR3. DNA of the CDR3: TGTGCCAGCAGCTCTTCGACAGACGGAGAGACCCAGTACTTC. Its translation is CASSSSTDGETQYF.

This CDR3 reads CASSIVWDNEQFF. The DNA of the CDR3 is TGTGCCAGTAGTATAGTTTGGGACAATGAGCAGTTCTTC. This chain links TRBV19 with TRBJ2-1; D is unresolved. Germline V gene lookup returns CDR1 LNHDA and CDR2 SQIVND (reference sequence). The CDR3 contains 13 residues. V was trimmed by 1 base and J by 5 bases, leaving 6 bases between them.

This clonotype was seen only a few times. In DNA form, the CDR3 reads TGTGCCTGGAGTGTCTCCAAGGGGAACACTGAAGCTTTCTTT. It specifies CAWSVSKGNTEAFF. J is TRBJ1-1 and V is TRBV30; D not certain. V was pared by 0 bases and J by 1 base, with 9 bases between. Per the germline V gene, CDR1 is GTSNPN and CDR2 is SVGIG (reference sequence). The CDR3 has 14 residues.

This clonotype was picked up a small number of times. V usage is TRBV10-3 and J usage is TRBJ1-3; TRBD1 might be the D (5 bases). From germline, CDR1 is ENHRY and CDR2 SYGVKD. This CDR3 region has 13 residues. V was pared by 6 bases and J by 3 bases, with 9 bases between. CDR3 coding DNA: TGTGCCATCAGGACGGGGGTTGGAAACACCATATATTTT. Residues: CAIRTGVGNTIYF.

This clonotype was counted only a few times. This chain connects TRBV7-9 to TRBJ2-7; unclear D gene. V was pared by 4 bases and J by 0 bases, with 7 bases between. CDR1 and CDR2 from the germline V gene are SEHNR and FQNEAQ (reference sequence). The CDR3 runs 13 residues. This CDR3 is CASSYPSSYEQYV. DNA for the CDR3: TGTGCCAGCAGCTATCCCAGCTCCTACGAGCAGTACGTC.

This clonotype was seen ten or more times. The chain links TRBV6-2 or TRBV6-3 to TRBJ2-2; TRBD1 matches at 9 bases. There are 18 residues in the CDR3. Trimming took 2 bases from V and 3 from J; bases not matched to a gene: 10. Germline values: CDR1 MNHEY, CDR2 SVGEGT. The CDR3 region has the DNA TGTGCCAGCAGTTACCCGGACGGGACAGGGAGGGACACCGGGGAGCTGTTTTTT. Protein sequence: CASSYPDGTGRDTGELFF.

This clonotype was counted ten times or more. The gene calls are TRBV12-3 or TRBV12-4 and TRBJ1-2; 7 nucleotides line up with TRBD1. This CDR3 contains 13 residues. Germline trimming cut 7 bases from V and 4 bases from J; bases unmatched to any gene: 6. CDR3 bases: TGTGCCAGCATTCTGACAGGGACCTATGGCTACACCTTC. Amino acid sequence: CASILTGTYGYTF.

This clonotype turned up a few times. The chain couples TRBV4-3 to TRBJ2-6; D assignment may be TRBD1 or TRBD2 (5 bases each). CDR3 size: 16 residues. In germline, CDR1 is LGHNA, CDR2 YSLEER. V dropped 8 bases and J dropped 0 bases, with 14 bases sitting between them. The CDR3 is CASGGAWASGANVLTF. CDR3 DNA sequence: TGCGCCAGCGGGGGTGCGTGGGCCTCTGGGGCCAACGTCCTGACTTTC.

This clonotype was seen at least ten times. The gene calls are TRBV28 and TRBJ1-1, with a possible D match to TRBD1 (6 bases). Looked up from germline, CDR1 is MDHEN and CDR2 is SYDVKM. V was cut by 6 bases and J by 5 bases, with 19 bases left in between. The CDR3 length is 15 residues. CDR3 nucleotide sequence: TGTGCCAGCAGCCCCCAACAGGGATGGGGGACTGAAGCTTTCTTT. It translates to CASSPQQGWGTEAFF.

This clonotype occurred many times. This chain joins TRBV5-6 and TRBJ2-7; TRBD1 matches at 7 bases. CDR1 is SGHDT and CDR2 is YYEEEE in the germline V gene. The CDR3 sequence is 14 residues long. The V segment lost 0 bases and the J segment 3 bases; nucleotides outside the gene matches: 3. CDR3 sequence: CASSLARQGYEQYF. The CDR3 region has the DNA TGTGCCAGCAGCTTGGCTCGACAGGGCTACGAGCAGTACTTC.

In its sample, this clonotype was seen many times. J is TRBJ1-5 and V is TRBV6-2 or TRBV6-3, with unresolved D. Between the trimmed V and J ends, which lost 7 bases and 7 bases, there was a span of 14 bases. The length of the CDR3 is 13 residues. CDR1 and CDR2 (germline): MNHEY, SVGEGT. CDR3 DNA: TGTGCCAGCACCCCGTGGGGTCAACAGCCCCAGCATTTT. Encoded protein: CASTPWGQQPQHF.

This clonotype was counted at least ten times. V usage is TRBV18 and J usage is TRBJ2-7; the D gene could be TRBD1 or TRBD2 (5 bases each). CDR1 is KGHSH, CDR2 LQKENI, per germline. V was pared by 4 bases and J by 5 bases, with 18 bases between. The length of the CDR3 is 15 residues. CDR3 protein: CASSLGDQAFNEQYF. As DNA, the CDR3 is TGTGCCAGCTCACTTGGGGACCAAGCCTTCAACGAGCAGTACTTC.

This clonotype was observed many times. V is TRBV7-2 and J is TRBJ1-1; no clear D gene. V shed 1 base and J shed 4 bases, with 13 bases lying between them. The CDR3 length is 15 residues. Germline V lookup: CDR1 SGHTA, CDR2 FQGNSA. CDR3 sequence (DNA): TGTGCCAGCAGCTTAGTCGTGGGAGGGAGCACTGAAGCTTTCTTT. Protein product: CASSLVVGGSTEAFF.

The table lists this clonotype with a few counts. The rearrangement uses TRBV6-5 and TRBJ1-2, with D maybe TRBD1 (5 bases). The ends were cut back, 2 bases at V and 8 bases at J, with 6 bases in the middle. The CDR3 sequence is 11 residues long. Germline-derived CDR1 and CDR2 are MNHEY and SVGAGI. The CDR3: CASSYGGGYTF. Here the CDR3 DNA reads TGTGCCAGCAGTTACGGGGGAGGCTACACCTTC.

The V gene is TRBV7-9, the J gene TRBJ2-6; perhaps D is TRBD1 or TRBD2 (6 bases each). Germline values: CDR1 SEHNR, CDR2 FQNEAQ (reference sequence). Trimming left V 1 base short and J 2 bases short, with 9 bases between. This CDR3 region has 16 residues. The CDR3 nucleotides read TGTGCCAGCAGCTTAGGGGGGGCTCCTGGGGCCAACGTCCTGACTTTC. It codes for CASSLGGAPGANVLTF.

This clonotype was counted only a few times. This rearrangement joins TRBV6-5 to TRBJ2-2, with D possibly matching TRBD1 (7 bases). This CDR3 is built from 15 residues. V lost 6 bases and J lost 5, with 16 bases in between. Germline V lookup: CDR1 MNHEY, CDR2 SVGAGI. CDR3 DNA sequence: TGTGCCAGCAGGCTCCCAGGGGGGAGGACCGGGGAGCTGTTTTTT. Translation: CASRLPGGRTGELFF.

Ten or more counts support this clonotype. The genes are TRBV4-1 and TRBJ2-5, with a weak D call TRBD1 (5 bases). The ends were cut back, 3 bases at V and 1 base at J, with 12 bases in the middle. Germline loops: CDR1 MGHRA, CDR2 YSYEKL. This CDR3 is built from 15 residues. Here the CDR3 DNA reads TGCGCCAGCAGCCATCTGGTAGGGGCCCAAGAGACCCAGTACTTC. Amino acid sequence: CASSHLVGAQETQYF.

V and J are TRBV20-1 and TRBJ2-7; possibly TRBD1 or TRBD2 for D (5 bases each). Germline lookup yields CDR1 DFQATT and CDR2 SNEGSKA (reference sequence). The CDR3 sequence is 12 residues long. The V end was cut by 3 bases, the J end by 5 bases, with 11 bases between. CDR3 in amino acids: CSARGPPDEQYF. The CDR3, as DNA: TGCAGTGCTAGGGGACCGCCTGACGAGCAGTACTTC.

The J gene is TRBJ1-2, the V gene TRBV6-1; D remains ambiguous. The CDR3 runs 12 residues. Per the germline V gene, CDR1 is MNHNS and CDR2 is SASEGT. Trimming stripped 5 bases from V and 4 bases from J, with 8 bases between. The CDR3: CASSFLVYGYTF. In DNA, the CDR3 is TGTGCCAGCAGTTTTCTCGTCTATGGCTACACCTTC.

This clonotype was counted a few times. CDR3 in amino acids: CASSLMGKHPGAFF. CDR3 nucleotide sequence: TGCGCCAGCAGCTTAATGGGCAAACACCCTGGAGCTTTCTTT. The genes are TRBV5-1 and TRBJ1-1; D is uncertain. The V end lost 2 bases, the J end lost 10 bases, and 18 bases lay between the germline ends. This CDR3 is built from 14 residues. Looked up from germline, CDR1 is SGHRS and CDR2 is YFSETQ. Supplemented by reference TRBV5-1 and TRBJ1-1, the full variable domain reads KAGVTQTPRYLIKTRGQQVTLSCSPISGHRSVSWYQQTPGQGLQFLFEYFSETQRNKGNFPGRFSGRQFSNSRSEMNVSTLELGDSALYLCASSLMGKHPGAFFGQGTRLTVV.

This clonotype came up many times. The chain couples TRBV7-9 to TRBJ2-1; 8 bases are a match to TRBD2. The CDR3 consists of 17 residues. V trimming: 4 bases; J trimming: 5 bases; junction bases outside the gene matches: 13. Germline CDR1 and CDR2: SEHNR and FQNEAQ (reference sequence). This CDR3 is CASSSPMGSGEDNEQFF. Here the CDR3 DNA reads TGTGCCAGCAGCTCCCCGATGGGTAGCGGGGAGGACAATGAGCAGTTCTTC.

This clonotype was counted between two and nine times. J is TRBJ2-1 and V is TRBV29-1; 10 bases are a match to TRBD2. CDR1 is SQVTM and CDR2 is ANQGSEA in the germline V gene. The junction had 7 bases not matched to a gene; V was cut back by 1 base and J by 4 bases. There are 16 residues in the CDR3. The CDR3 nucleotides read TGCAGCGTTGAAGGATCTAGCGGGGGACAGTACAATGAGCAGTTCTTC. It is translated as CSVEGSSGGQYNEQFF.

This clonotype was picked up many times. CDR3 in DNA: TGCGCCAGCAGTTTGCGCTCCAAGTCGGGCAATCAGCCCCAGCATTTT. It translates to CASSLRSKSGNQPQHF. The gene calls are TRBV4-1 and TRBJ1-5; D is ambiguous. Trimming took off 6 bases at V and 2 bases at J, with 17 bases between the two ends. CDR1 and CDR2 (germline): MGHRA, YSYEKL. CDR3 length: 16 residues.

This clonotype was recorded many times. The chain carries TRBV5-1 and TRBJ2-1; D is perhaps TRBD1 or TRBD2 (5 bases each). The germline V gene encodes CDR1 SGHRS and CDR2 YFSETQ. Trimming took 3 bases from V and 5 from J, leaving 15 bases between them. CDR3 length: 15 residues. The CDR3 bases are TGCGCCAGCAGCTCCACCGTGGGACGGGACAATGAGCAGTTCTTC. Translated: CASSSTVGRDNEQFF.